This T cell receptor (beta chain) was profiled in a study of cytomegalovirus exposure and HLA in healthy donors. Whole-study context: Sequencing of about 179 million T cells in an earlier analysis found 120 million or so unique TCR beta sequences.

Concerning this clone itself: Its antigen remains unknown.

Study-level findings and limits: Most sequenced TCRs were rare (though some public TCRs occurred in many donors). An analysis done earlier found most TCR beta V segments productive about 87% or about 30% of the time. Later on, analysis showed that most CMV-associated TCR beta chains appeared to be HLA-restricted.

PCR employed 60 Vbeta and 13 Jbeta primers. Libraries were prepared by immunoSEQ multiplex PCR; TCRdb keeps only in-frame clonotypes and omits some of them. The table lists approximately 210,000 clones, approximately 85% of them singletons. Germline V lookup: CDR1 MGHRA, CDR2 YSYEKL. CDR3 length equals 13 residues. Trimming left V 5 bases short and J 5 bases short, with 13 bases between. This chain connects TRBV4-1 to TRBJ2-7, with D maybe TRBD1 (5 bases). Sequencing was performed on PBMCs. This TCR was recovered from a man aged 18 to 35 in good health and CMV-seronegative. The CDR3 reads CASSSGLVHEQYF. CDR3 nucleotide sequence: TGCGCCAGCAGCTCAGGGCTCGTCCACGAGCAGTACTTC.